The 8 T cell receptor beta chains listed next were all sequenced from one sample in a study of Graves' ophthalmopathy and Graves' hyperthyroidism. For repertoire sequencing, the TCR beta CDR3 regions were amplified from RNA transcripts. First-round RT-PCR employed HTBI primers, with a second-round multiplex PCR after it. TCRdb redid the calling of the multiplex PCR reads with MiXCR, one entry per CDR3 protein. The table includes 500,000 to 600,000 distinct CDR3 sequences, roughly 40% detected once. Material: peripheral blood or thyroid tissue (not recorded which). Receptor source: an adult man with Graves' hyperthyroidism.

This clonotype has a count of ten or more. The V and J genes are TRBV9 and TRBJ1-2, with a possible D match to TRBD1 (5 bases). V dropped 2 bases and J dropped 4 bases, with 9 bases sitting between them. The CDR3 is 13 residues long. Germline assignment: CDR1 SGDLS and CDR2 YYNGEE. The CDR3, as DNA: TGTGCCAGCAGCGTTGCAGGGCTCTATGGCTACACCTTC. Translated: CASSVAGLYGYTF.

As regards this clonotype: Given the absence of the conserved phenylalanine or tryptophan at the CDR3 end, a read error is likely. No DNA is shown, since the ends of the CDR3 on it are uncertain; the CDR3 is the one TCRdb lists. This chain joins TRBV7-9 and TRBJ2-7; the DNA was not used to check the table's D call, TRBD1. Germline CDR1 SEHNR, CDR2 FQNEAQ (reference sequence). The CDR3 numbers 9 amino acids, ends counted. The CDR3 loop reads CASSWDTYT.

As for this clonotype: A much larger clone differs from this one at a single base, so this may be a read error. The gene calls are TRBV20-1 and TRBJ2-5; 7 nucleotides align to TRBD2. The V segment lost 6 bases and the J segment 5 bases; nucleotides outside the gene matches: 15. Germline V gives CDR1 DFQATT, CDR2 SNEGSKA (reference sequence). This CDR3 is 15 amino acids long. CDR3 bases: TGCAGTGCCCACCCACTCGGGGCCGGGGGGGAGACCCAGTACTTC. It encodes CSAHPLGAGGETQYF.

This sequence joins TRBV12-3 or TRBV12-4 and TRBJ2-5; no clear D gene. The CDR3 has 13 amino acids. The V end was cut by 8 bases, the J end by 1 base, with 11 bases between. The CDR3: CASARGSQETQYF. The CDR3, as DNA: TGTGCCAGCGCTCGAGGCAGCCAAGAGACCCAGTACTTC.

This clonotype was seen at least ten times. This sequence joins TRBV5-1 and TRBJ2-5; 10 positions agree with TRBD2. The CDR3 loop spans 15 amino acids. V shed 4 bases and J 4 bases; nucleotides not matched to a gene: 7. The germline CDR1 and CDR2 sequences are SGHRS and YFSETQ. CDR3 sequence: CASSKPSGSSETQYF. Here the CDR3 DNA reads TGCGCCAGCAGCAAACCTAGCGGGAGCTCAGAGACCCAGTACTTC.

A word on this clonotype: This may be a read error, as it is one base from a much larger clone. The J gene is TRBJ1-1, the V gene TRBV15, with D hard to call. Per germline, CDR1 LNHNV and CDR2 YYDKDF (reference sequence). CDR3 length: 14 amino acids. The CDR3 nucleotides are TGTGTCACCAGCAGCCATTCCACTCATCTGCGGGCTTTCTTT. It encodes CVTSSHSTHLRAFF.

CDR3 residues: CSLASGNTIYF. CDR3 in DNA: TGCAGCTTAGCCTCTGGAAACACCATATATTTT. J is TRBJ1-3 and V is TRBV29-1, with unresolved D. CDR3 length: 11 amino acids. Germline loops: CDR1 SQVTM, CDR2 ANQGSEA. Trimming took 8 bases from V and 0 from J, leaving 5 bases between them.

Regarding this clonotype: A read error likely explains this, since a far larger clone differs by one base. The genes are TRBV7-8 and TRBJ2-2; a possible D gene is TRBD2 (5 bases). The CDR3 is made up of 11 amino acids. The germline V gene encodes CDR1 SGHVS and CDR2 FQNEAQ. The CDR3 is CASSPPGDLFF. The CDR3 nucleotides are TGTGCCAGCAGCCCCCCCGGGGATCTGTTTTTT.